What follows is one T cell receptor beta chain and its context. The length of the CDR3 is 15 residues. Germline-derived CDR1 and CDR2 are SEHNR and FQNEAQ (reference sequence). J lost 7 bases, V lost 5 bases, and 11 bases had no gene match. The source of the sample is a study of OX40 agonist ivuxolimab in advanced cancers. TCRdb keeps only in-frame clones here, not all; method: immunoSEQ multiplex PCR. The sample holds around 100,000 clones, 90% seen once. Material: CD4+ or CD8+ T cells sorted from blood, obtained in a trial of the OX40 agonist ivuxolimab. The sequence derives from an adult with an advanced solid tumor such as melanoma, head and neck, liver or kidney cancer. The chain joins TRBV7-9 to TRBJ2-5, with 9 bases lining up with TRBD2. CDR3 amino acids: CASSPRIAGAGTQYF. Written as DNA, the CDR3 is TGTGCCAGCAGCCCAAGGATAGCGGGAGCGGGGACCCAGTACTTC.